A selection of T cell receptor beta chains follows, all from one sample in a study of blood T cell repertoires in COVID-19. Repertoires were generated with immunoSEQ multiplex PCR, while TCRdb's copy carries only in-frame clones and drops some. Seen here are 150,000 to 200,000 clones, roughly 88% observed once, and the top ten hold roughly 8.9%. Material for sequencing was PBMCs or T cells enriched from blood (not recorded which). These TCRs come from a woman younger than 30 who had recovered from COVID-19. The CDR3 runs from the conserved cysteine through the conserved F or W. The D gene is left open where the match is weak. Expanded clones get a size class; other rows say once, few or many, or leave the size out.

CDR3 protein	CDR3 DNA	V gene	J gene	clone size	D gene
CASRRGGSGTEAFF	TGTGCCAGCAGGCGGGGAGGGAGCGGCACTGAAGCTTTCTTT	TRBV6-4	TRBJ1-1	-	-
CASSLEASGKSYEQYF	TGTGCCAGCAGCCTCGAAGCTAGCGGGAAGTCCTACGAGCAGTACTTC	TRBV9	TRBJ2-7	once	TRBD2
CASSIRRGEGYGYTF	TGTGCCAGTAGTATTCGTCGGGGTGAGGGCTATGGCTACACCTTC	TRBV19	TRBJ1-2	-	-
CASRAPHRANTEAFF	TGTGCCAGCCGAGCACCCCACAGGGCGAACACTGAAGCTTTCTTT	TRBV27	TRBJ1-1	-	-
CAWSVSDTYNEQFF	TGTGCCTGGAGTGTATCGGACACCTACAATGAGCAGTTCTTC	TRBV30	TRBJ2-1	-	-
CASKKGLAGGSSKNIQYF	TGTGCCAGCAAGAAGGGACTAGCGGGGGGGTCATCCAAAAACATTCAGTACTTC	TRBV6-4	TRBJ2-4	few	TRBD2
CASSLGQENTEAFF	TGCGCCAGCAGCTTGGGACAGGAGAACACTGAAGCTTTCTTT	TRBV5-1	TRBJ1-1	once	-
CASSFVDRANEQFF	TGTGCCAGCAGCTTCGTGGACAGGGCTAATGAGCAGTTCTTC	TRBV7-2	TRBJ2-1	-	TRBD1
CSVRQGPRLGYTF	TGCAGCGTTCGACAGGGGCCTCGTTTAGGCTACACCTTC	TRBV29-1	TRBJ1-2	-	TRBD1
CASSLGSAASGYTF	TGTGCCAGCAGCTTAGGATCGGCTGCTAGTGGCTACACCTTC	TRBV13	TRBJ1-2	few	-
CASSPAPQGSGYTF	TGTGCCAGCAGCCCCGCCCCACAGGGGAGCGGCTACACCTTC	TRBV5-4	TRBJ1-2	-	TRBD1
CASSSQGAPNEKLFF	TGCGCCAGCAGCTCACAGGGGGCGCCTAATGAAAAACTGTTTTTT	TRBV5-1	TRBJ1-4	-	TRBD1
CASSEWGRNTEAFF	TGTGCCAGCAGTGAATGGGGCCGAAACACTGAAGCTTTCTTT	TRBV25-1	TRBJ1-1	-	-
CASRPGLAGSEQFF	TGTGCCAGTAGACCGGGACTAGCGGGGTCTGAGCAGTTCTTC	TRBV19	TRBJ2-1	-	TRBD2
CASSQDGGSSGNTIYF	TGCGCCAGCAGCCAAGATGGCGGAAGCTCTGGAAACACCATATATTTT	TRBV4-3	TRBJ1-3	-	-
CASSLATGISEKLFF	TGTGCCAGCAGTTTGGCGACAGGGATTAGTGAAAAACTGTTTTTT	TRBV28	TRBJ1-4	-	TRBD1
CASSWTGNENTEAFF	TGTGCCAGCAGCTGGACAGGGAACGAAAACACTGAAGCTTTCTTT	TRBV6-5	TRBJ1-1	-	TRBD1
CASSETGQVDTEAFF	TGCGCCAGCAGTGAGACCGGACAGGTGGACACTGAAGCTTTCTTT	TRBV10-1	TRBJ1-1	-	TRBD1
CASSQGGGVDQPQHF	TGTGCCAGCAGCCAAGGAGGAGGTGTGGATCAGCCCCAGCATTTT	TRBV3-1/TRBV3-2	TRBJ1-5	-	-